Following are 28 T cell receptor beta chains from one sample sequenced in a study of blood T cell repertoires in COVID-19. Using immunoSEQ multiplex PCR, the repertoire was profiled, and TCRdb retains in-frame clones only, with some absent. The sample records tens of thousands of clones, roughly 82% being singletons. Sample: peripheral blood. Every receptor here comes from a man between 60 and 75 years old with acute or convalescent COVID-19.

This clone was seen just once. The chain is built from TRBV11-2 and TRBJ1-1; D unclear. Germline V gene sequence: CDR1 SGHAT, CDR2 FQNNGV. The CDR3 has 13 residues. V lost 2 bases, J lost 2 bases, and 6 bases lay in between. Written as DNA, the CDR3 is TGTGCCAGCAGCTTACTACGAAACACTGAAGCTTTCTTT. This encodes CASSLLRNTEAFF.

This rearrangement joins TRBV18 to TRBJ2-1; a possible D gene is TRBD2 (5 bases). From germline, CDR1 is KGHSH and CDR2 LQKENI. V was trimmed by 4 bases and J by 8 bases, leaving 9 bases between them. The CDR3 contains 12 residues. CDR3: CASSLSGHEQFF. The DNA for the CDR3 is TGTGCCAGCTCACTAAGCGGACATGAGCAGTTCTTC.

This clone was seen a few times. Other DNA sequences in the same sample also yield this CDR3. The chain has TRBV10-3 and TRBJ1-5; D is perhaps TRBD1 (5 bases). CDR3 length: 14 amino acids. Germline V gene sequence: CDR1 ENHRY, CDR2 SYGVKD. The V end lost 4 bases, the J end lost 7 bases, and 14 bases lay between the germline ends. In DNA, the CDR3 is TGTGCCATCAGTGGGGCAGGGTCGAACCAGCCCCAGCATTTT. It encodes CAISGAGSNQPQHF.

The rearrangement uses TRBV4-1 and TRBJ2-5; 8 nucleotides line up with TRBD2. The CDR3 runs 16 residues. With 1 base clipped from V and 1 base from J, the junction kept 5 bases outside the gene matches. CDR1 is MGHRA and CDR2 is YSYEKL in the germline V gene. The CDR3 sequence is CASSQAGTRGQETQYF. In DNA form, the CDR3 reads TGCGCCAGCAGCCAAGCGGGGACTAGAGGCCAAGAGACCCAGTACTTC.

The V and J genes are TRBV5-5 and TRBJ2-3; TRBD1 agrees at 7 bases. Trimming cost V 0 bases and J 5 bases; bases outside gene matches: 9. Germline V CDR1 and CDR2: SGHKS, YYEKEE (reference sequence). The CDR3 runs to 16 residues. The CDR3 sequence: CASSLGAAGGGDTQYF. DNA of the CDR3: TGTGCCAGCAGCTTGGGGGCGGCAGGGGGTGGAGATACGCAGTATTTT.

This clone has only one observation. Compared with germline, one end of the junction differs, possibly owing to a read error. CDR3 coding DNA: TGTGCCACCAGTTCTCCGGTCCGACGGGGCACTGAAGCTTTCTTT. This sequence encodes CATSSPVRRGTEAFF. This chain uses TRBV6-4 with TRBJ1-1, with D unclear. CDR1 and CDR2 (germline): MRHNA, SNTAGT. CDR3 length: 15 residues.

The rearrangement uses TRBV5-1 and TRBJ1-1, with 7 bases fitting TRBD1. The CDR3 sequence is 15 residues long. The germline V gene encodes CDR1 SGHRS and CDR2 YFSETQ. V was pared by 4 bases and J by 1 base, with 7 bases of the junction left unmatched. CDR3 in amino acids: CASSLRTGANTEAFF. CDR3 nucleotides: TGCGCCAGCAGCCTTAGAACAGGGGCGAACACTGAAGCTTTCTTT.

As DNA, the CDR3 is TGTGCCAGCAGCCCCCAGCGGGGGGCCAGGGAGACCCAGTACTTC. This codes for CASSPQRGARETQYF. The V gene is TRBV7-2, the J gene TRBJ2-5; 9 nucleotides agree with TRBD2. V was clipped by 5 bases and J by 5 bases; unmatched bases: 9. Looked up from germline, CDR1 is SGHTA and CDR2 is FQGNSA. This CDR3 has 15 residues.

V usage is TRBV9 and J usage is TRBJ1-1, with a tentative D call TRBD1 (5 bases). The CDR3 contains 14 residues. Germline values: CDR1 SGDLS, CDR2 YYNGEE. Trimming took off 3 bases at V and 0 bases at J, with 9 bases between the two ends. The DNA for the CDR3 is TGTGCCAGCAGCGACGGGGGTATGAACACTGAAGCTTTCTTT. Translation gives CASSDGGMNTEAFF.

The genes are TRBV28 and TRBJ1-2; TRBD1 aligns across 9 bases. Germline V gene data show CDR1 as MDHEN and CDR2 as SYDVKM. J lost 8 bases, V lost 5 bases, and 9 bases had no gene match. The CDR3 is 14 amino acids. CDR3 in amino acids: CASSPGQGPWGYTF. Written as DNA, the CDR3 is TGTGCCAGCAGTCCCGGACAGGGGCCTTGGGGCTACACCTTC.

The rearrangement uses TRBV19 and TRBJ1-1; D call uncertain. CDR3 length: 16 amino acids. The V gene's germline CDR1 is LNHDA and CDR2 SQIVND (reference sequence). V lost 0 bases and J lost 5, with 16 bases in between. The CDR3 bases are TGTGCCAGTAGTATAGACTCGAGGGCTAGTTGGACTGAAGCTTTCTTT. Translating it yields CASSIDSRASWTEAFF.

The rearrangement uses TRBV6-4 and TRBJ2-2; D gene uncertain. Deletions cut 5 bases from V and 1 base from J, with 5 bases between. This CDR3 has 13 residues. CDR1 is MRHNA, CDR2 SNTAGT, per germline. The CDR3 sequence: CASSNKNTGELFF. The DNA for the CDR3 is TGTGCCAGCAGTAACAAGAACACCGGGGAGCTGTTTTTT.

V and J are TRBV7-8 and TRBJ1-5, with TRBD1 as a possible D gene (5 bases). CDR3 length: 15 amino acids. The germline gives CDR1 SGHVS, CDR2 FQNEAQ. V dropped 1 base and J dropped 4 bases, with 11 bases sitting between them. This chain's CDR3 is CASSLVQGGNQPQHF. The CDR3 DNA reads TGTGCCAGCAGCTTAGTCCAGGGAGGGAATCAGCCCCAGCATTTT.

The V gene is TRBV28, the J gene TRBJ1-3; D ambiguous. This CDR3 is 13 amino acids long. Trimming stripped 6 bases from V and 2 bases from J, with 8 bases between. Germline CDR1 reads MDHEN; CDR2 reads SYDVKM. The CDR3 DNA reads as TGTGCCAGCAGCCCATCAACTGGAAACACCATATATTTT. Translated: CASSPSTGNTIYF.

In DNA, the CDR3 is TGTGCCAGCAGCTTAATTCGGTGGGAGACCCAGTACTTC. It encodes CASSLIRWETQYF. V usage is TRBV7-2 and J usage is TRBJ2-5, with D hard to call. The CDR3 runs 13 residues. V lost 2 bases and J 5 bases, leaving 9 bases between the germline ends. Germline V gene lookup returns CDR1 SGHTA and CDR2 FQGNSA.

The chain uses TRBV20-1 and TRBJ1-1; no definite D call. CDR1 DFQATT and CDR2 SNEGSKA come from the germline V gene (reference sequence). This CDR3 comprises 11 residues. V shed 3 bases and J shed 4 bases, with 6 bases lying between them. The CDR3 protein is CSASKPTEAFF. CDR3 bases: TGCAGTGCTAGTAAGCCCACTGAAGCTTTCTTT.

The chain recombines TRBV24-1 with TRBJ2-1, with a possible D match to TRBD1 (6 bases). Germline V gene lookup returns CDR1 KGHDR and CDR2 SFDVKD. CDR3 length equals 17 residues. With 4 bases removed from V and 2 bases from J, the gap between germline ends came to 17 bases. The CDR3, as DNA: TGTGCCACCAGTGACCCACGAATTACAGGGCCCTACAATGAGCAGTTCTTC. Its translation: CATSDPRITGPYNEQFF.

This sequence joins TRBV5-1 and TRBJ2-3; perhaps TRBD2 as D (5 bases). This CDR3 has 15 amino acids. The ends were cut back, 1 base at V and 4 bases at J, with 13 bases in the middle. The germline V gene has CDR1 SGHRS and CDR2 YFSETQ. CDR3 amino acids: CASSLQLGSSDTQYF. CDR3 DNA sequence: TGCGCCAGCAGCTTGCAATTGGGGAGCTCAGATACGCAGTATTTT. Filled out from reference TRBV5-1 and TRBJ2-3, the complete variable domain reads KAGVTQTPRYLIKTRGQQVTLSCSPISGHRSVSWYQQTPGQGLQFLFEYFSETQRNKGNFPGRFSGRQFSNSRSEMNVSTLELGDSALYLCASSLQLGSSDTQYFGPGTRLTVL.

The rearrangement uses TRBV6-6 and TRBJ1-4, with no clear D. From germline, CDR1 is MNHNY and CDR2 SVGAGI (reference sequence). CDR3 length: 15 residues. Trimming took 0 bases from V and 0 from J, leaving 5 bases between them. CDR3 in DNA: TGTGCCAGCAGTTACTCAGCGGCAACTAATGAAAAACTGTTTTTT. Translation gives CASSYSAATNEKLFF.

The chain is built from TRBV15 and TRBJ2-1; TRBD2 agrees at 10 bases. V trimming: 2 bases; J trimming: 8 bases; junction bases outside the gene matches: 6. In germline, CDR1 is LNHNV, CDR2 YYDKDF (reference sequence). This CDR3 contains 15 residues. The CDR3 DNA reads TGTGCCACCAGCAGAAGCGGGGGGGCCGTCGATGAGCAGTTCTTC. It specifies CATSRSGGAVDEQFF.

V is TRBV6-6 and J is TRBJ1-6; D gene uncertain. The CDR3 extends over 14 amino acids. With 8 bases removed from V and 10 bases from J, the gap between germline ends came to 18 bases. The germline V gene encodes CDR1 MNHNY and CDR2 SVGAGI (reference sequence). Written as DNA, the CDR3 is TGTGCCAGCCTCCCCCCTAATCTCGAATCACCCCTCCACTTT. Protein product: CASLPPNLESPLHF.

The chain links TRBV18 to TRBJ1-3; D might be TRBD1 (5 bases). The CDR3 runs 17 residues. Germline V gene data show CDR1 as KGHSH and CDR2 as LQKENI. Trimming removed 0 bases at V and 3 bases at J, with 15 bases between. This chain's CDR3 is CASSPPGQGIGGNTIYF. The CDR3, as DNA: TGTGCCAGCTCACCACCGGGGCAGGGCATCGGTGGAAACACCATATATTTT. The whole variable domain, filled in from reference TRBV18 and TRBJ1-3, reads NAGVMQNPRHLVRRRGQEARLRCSPMKGHSHVYWYRQLPEEGLKFMVYLQKENIIDESGMPKERFSAEFPKEGPSILRIQQVVRGDSAAYFCASSPPGQGIGGNTIYFGEGSWLTVV.

This clone is a singleton in its sample. The genes are TRBV5-1 and TRBJ1-1; D is unclear. V lost 0 bases and J lost 6, with 9 bases in between. CDR1 is SGHRS, CDR2 YFSETQ, per germline. This CDR3 has 13 amino acids. CDR3: CASSLEPSAEAFF. The DNA of the CDR3 is TGCGCCAGCAGCTTGGAACCATCGGCTGAAGCTTTCTTT.

The chain links TRBV19 to TRBJ2-7; TRBD2 aligns across 7 bases. In germline, CDR1 is LNHDA, CDR2 SQIVND (reference sequence). The CDR3 extends over 15 amino acids. Trimming removed 4 bases from V and 5 bases from J; junction bases left unmatched: 11. Here the CDR3 DNA reads TGTGCCAGTAGTAGGACGGGGGGTTTCGTGAACGAGCAGTACTTC. Its translation: CASSRTGGFVNEQYF.

Only a few counts were recorded for this clone. This rearrangement joins TRBV7-2 to TRBJ2-1; 9 nucleotides agree with TRBD1. Germline CDR1 is SGHTA and CDR2 is FQGNSA. The CDR3 is made up of 16 amino acids. The V and J ends lost 5 bases and 7 bases, in that order; junction bases with no gene match: 12. The CDR3 loop is CASSLSRDRVRNEQFF. In DNA, the CDR3 is TGTGCCAGCAGCCTCAGCCGGGACAGGGTTCGAAATGAGCAGTTCTTC.

The rearrangement joins TRBV28 to TRBJ1-5; D gene ambiguous. Per the germline V gene, CDR1 is MDHEN and CDR2 is SYDVKM. There are 15 residues in the CDR3. Deletions cut 3 bases from V and 6 bases from J, with 15 bases between. The CDR3 reads CASSFGLLPGQPQHF. The CDR3 nucleotides read TGTGCCAGCAGTTTTGGGTTATTGCCGGGTCAGCCCCAGCATTTT.

The chain is built from TRBV4-1 and TRBJ2-1; 13 positions agree with TRBD2. CDR1 MGHRA and CDR2 YSYEKL come from the germline V gene. The J segment lost 5 bases and the V segment lost 1 base, leaving 5 bases of the junction unmatched. This CDR3 contains 17 residues. The CDR3 nucleotides are TGCGCCAGCAGCCAAGTTTGGACTAGCGGGGGTCACAATGAGCAGTTCTTC. Translated: CASSQVWTSGGHNEQFF.

The J gene is TRBJ2-7, the V gene TRBV21-1; the table gives TRBD1 as D, unverified against the DNA. TRBV21-1 is a recognized pseudogene. CDR3 length: 14 amino acids. The CDR3 sequence: CATEGDISSYEQYF. DNA of the CDR3: TGTGCCACAGAGGGGGACATTAGCTCCTACGAGCAGTACTTC.